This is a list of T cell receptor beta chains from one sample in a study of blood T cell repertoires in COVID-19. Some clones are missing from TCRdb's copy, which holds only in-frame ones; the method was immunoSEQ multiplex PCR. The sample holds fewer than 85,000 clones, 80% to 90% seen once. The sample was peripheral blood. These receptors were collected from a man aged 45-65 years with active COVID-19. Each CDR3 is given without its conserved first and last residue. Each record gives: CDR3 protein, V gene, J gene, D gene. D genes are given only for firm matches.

CDR3 protein: ASSLLGGYT; V gene: TRBV5-4; J gene: TRBJ1-2; D gene: NA
CDR3 protein: ASSIDYLGSNTQY; V gene: TRBV6-5; J gene: TRBJ2-3; D gene: NA
CDR3 protein: ASSVGRAGGTNTEAF; V gene: TRBV2; J gene: TRBJ1-1; D gene: TRBD1
CDR3 protein: ASRQSPPGSDTQY; V gene: TRBV6-5; J gene: TRBJ2-3; D gene: NA
CDR3 protein: ASSRGRGSNEKLF; V gene: TRBV6-4; J gene: TRBJ1-4; D gene: NA
CDR3 protein: ASSFATGITYEQY; V gene: TRBV5-5; J gene: TRBJ2-7; D gene: TRBD1
CDR3 protein: ASSQDLRYEQY; V gene: TRBV4-3; J gene: TRBJ2-7; D gene: NA
CDR3 protein: ASSERERGYT; V gene: TRBV2; J gene: TRBJ1-2; D gene: NA
CDR3 protein: SVAGTGGPEAF; V gene: TRBV29-1; J gene: TRBJ1-1; D gene: TRBD1
CDR3 protein: ASIQTGSTDTQY; V gene: TRBV19; J gene: TRBJ2-3; D gene: NA
CDR3 protein: ASSIPGLAKDEQF; V gene: TRBV19; J gene: TRBJ2-1; D gene: TRBD2
CDR3 protein: ASSLARGISTDTQY; V gene: TRBV5-1; J gene: TRBJ2-3; D gene: NA
CDR3 protein: ASSPLDGISGANVLT; V gene: TRBV27; J gene: TRBJ2-6; D gene: NA
CDR3 protein: ASSLGGGEQPQH; V gene: TRBV11-2; J gene: TRBJ1-5; D gene: NA
CDR3 protein: ASSQAGTSRDTQY; V gene: TRBV14; J gene: TRBJ2-3; D gene: TRBD2
CDR3 protein: ASSLWPSSYNEQF; V gene: TRBV7-9; J gene: TRBJ2-1; D gene: NA
CDR3 protein: ASRILGAMNTEAF; V gene: TRBV6-5; J gene: TRBJ1-1; D gene: NA
CDR3 protein: ASSLSLSKNIQY; V gene: TRBV5-1; J gene: TRBJ2-4; D gene: NA
CDR3 protein: ASSRSGVEGYEQY; V gene: TRBV28; J gene: TRBJ2-7; D gene: TRBD2
CDR3 protein: ASSLVETGGPQH; V gene: TRBV7-8; J gene: TRBJ1-5; D gene: TRBD1
CDR3 protein: ASSYSMPGTDTQY; V gene: TRBV6-2/TRBV6-3; J gene: TRBJ2-3; D gene: NA
CDR3 protein: ASSFRGLGNTEAF; V gene: TRBV13; J gene: TRBJ1-1; D gene: TRBD1
CDR3 protein: ASSGGGGAEAF; V gene: TRBV12-3/TRBV12-4; J gene: TRBJ1-1; D gene: NA
CDR3 protein: ASSIKGRNSPLH; V gene: TRBV19; J gene: TRBJ1-6; D gene: NA
CDR3 protein: ASSYIGRETQY; V gene: TRBV6-5; J gene: TRBJ2-5; D gene: NA
CDR3 protein: ASSQQNGLSTEAF; V gene: TRBV4-2; J gene: TRBJ1-1; D gene: NA
CDR3 protein: ASSVDPLLGGTEAF; V gene: TRBV9; J gene: TRBJ1-1; D gene: NA
CDR3 protein: ASSSGGQIFEAF; V gene: TRBV5-1; J gene: TRBJ1-1; D gene: NA
CDR3 protein: ASSQGQGATYEQY; V gene: TRBV4-3; J gene: TRBJ2-7; D gene: TRBD1
CDR3 protein: AWPPGATNEKLF; V gene: TRBV30; J gene: TRBJ1-4; D gene: NA
CDR3 protein: ASSPDRAGMNTEAF; V gene: TRBV18; J gene: TRBJ1-1; D gene: TRBD1
CDR3 protein: ASSTGETDTQY; V gene: TRBV5-1; J gene: TRBJ2-3; D gene: NA
CDR3 protein: ASNREGLMNTEAF; V gene: TRBV6-5; J gene: TRBJ1-1; D gene: NA
CDR3 protein: ASSYSPPSGIYNEQF; V gene: TRBV6-2/TRBV6-3; J gene: TRBJ2-1; D gene: TRBD2
CDR3 protein: ASSLYRDFEQF; V gene: TRBV3-1/TRBV3-2; J gene: TRBJ2-1; D gene: NA
CDR3 protein: ASSWKRGGASEQF; V gene: TRBV7-2; J gene: TRBJ2-1; D gene: TRBD2
CDR3 protein: ASSFRRTSGVPLDEQY; V gene: TRBV27; J gene: TRBJ2-7; D gene: TRBD2
CDR3 protein: ATRPNPWSPGVANYGYT; V gene: TRBV24-1; J gene: TRBJ1-2; D gene: NA
CDR3 protein: ASSPRDFQETQY; V gene: TRBV27; J gene: TRBJ2-5; D gene: NA
CDR3 protein: ASSSPGQGRRQF; V gene: TRBV28; J gene: TRBJ2-1; D gene: TRBD1
CDR3 protein: ASSLASPGQF; V gene: TRBV7-2; J gene: TRBJ2-1; D gene: NA
CDR3 protein: ASSNGQYSNQPQH; V gene: TRBV6-2/TRBV6-3; J gene: TRBJ1-5; D gene: NA
CDR3 protein: ASTQTTQGSYEQY; V gene: TRBV5-1; J gene: TRBJ2-7; D gene: TRBD1
CDR3 protein: ASRLREAGGGELF; V gene: TRBV7-2; J gene: TRBJ2-2; D gene: NA
CDR3 protein: AISGTGINEQF; V gene: TRBV19; J gene: TRBJ2-1; D gene: TRBD1
CDR3 protein: ASSLAAIGRAKNIQY; V gene: TRBV28; J gene: TRBJ2-4; D gene: NA
CDR3 protein: ASSQAGGYEQF; V gene: TRBV4-2; J gene: TRBJ2-1; D gene: NA
CDR3 protein: ATMERDTYQPQH; V gene: TRBV10-3; J gene: TRBJ1-5; D gene: NA
CDR3 protein: ASSSAQTIYGYT; V gene: TRBV28; J gene: TRBJ1-2; D gene: NA